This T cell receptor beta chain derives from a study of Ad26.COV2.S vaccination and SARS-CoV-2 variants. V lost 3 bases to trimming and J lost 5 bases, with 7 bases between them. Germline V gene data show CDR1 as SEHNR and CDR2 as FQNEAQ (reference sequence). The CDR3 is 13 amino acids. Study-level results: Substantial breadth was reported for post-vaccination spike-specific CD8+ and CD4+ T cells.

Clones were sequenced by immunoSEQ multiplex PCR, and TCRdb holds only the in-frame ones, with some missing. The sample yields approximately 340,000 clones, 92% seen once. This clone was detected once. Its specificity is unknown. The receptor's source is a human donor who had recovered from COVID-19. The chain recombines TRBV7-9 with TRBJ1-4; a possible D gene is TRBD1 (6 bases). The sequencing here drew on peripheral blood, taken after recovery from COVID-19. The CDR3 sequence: CASSFGQNEKLFF. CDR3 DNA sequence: TGTGCCAGCAGCTTTGGACAGAATGAAAAACTGTTTTTT.